This T cell receptor (beta chain) was captured in a study of T cell changes during pregnancy in multiple sclerosis. The protocol was immunoSEQ multiplex PCR, while the TCRdb copy is restricted to in-frame clones and leaves out a portion. The data contain about 85,000 clones, 80% to 95% of them singletons. Germline V gives CDR1 LGHNA, CDR2 YSLEER. This CDR3 contains 14 residues. V lost 3 bases to trimming and J lost 4 bases, with 11 bases between them. Source: peripheral blood, taken in the first trimester of pregnancy. V usage is TRBV4-3 and J usage is TRBJ2-3, with D perhaps matching TRBD2 (7 bases). The source of this sequence is a female donor with multiple sclerosis, enrolled in a pregnancy study. CDR3 protein: CASSQRGGADTQYF. DNA for the CDR3: TGCGCCAGCAGCCAGAGGGGGGGCGCAGATACGCAGTATTTT.